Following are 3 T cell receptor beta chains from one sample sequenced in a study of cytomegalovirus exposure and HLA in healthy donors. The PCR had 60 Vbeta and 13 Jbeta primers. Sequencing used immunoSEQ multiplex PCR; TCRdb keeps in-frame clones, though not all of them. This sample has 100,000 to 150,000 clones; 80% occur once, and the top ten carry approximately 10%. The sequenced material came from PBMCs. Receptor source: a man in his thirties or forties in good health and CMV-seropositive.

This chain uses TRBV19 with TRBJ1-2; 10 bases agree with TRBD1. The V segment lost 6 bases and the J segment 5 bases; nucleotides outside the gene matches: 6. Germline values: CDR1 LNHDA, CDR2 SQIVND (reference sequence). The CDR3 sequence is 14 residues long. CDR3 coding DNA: TGTGCCAGTAGCACATCGGGACAGGGGTATGGCTACACCTTC. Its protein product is CASSTSGQGYGYTF.

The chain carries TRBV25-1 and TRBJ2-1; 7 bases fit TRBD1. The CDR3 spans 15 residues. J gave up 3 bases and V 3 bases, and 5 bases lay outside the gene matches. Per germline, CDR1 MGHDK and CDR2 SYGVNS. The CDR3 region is CASSENRGFYNEQFF. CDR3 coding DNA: TGTGCCAGCAGTGAGAACAGGGGTTTCTACAATGAGCAGTTCTTC.

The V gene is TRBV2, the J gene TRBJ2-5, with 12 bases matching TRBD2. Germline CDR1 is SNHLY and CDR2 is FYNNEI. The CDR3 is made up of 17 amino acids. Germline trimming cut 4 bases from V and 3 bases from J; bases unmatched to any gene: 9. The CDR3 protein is CASSVGLAGLGEETQYF. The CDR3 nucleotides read TGTGCCAGCAGTGTGGGACTAGCGGGTTTGGGCGAAGAGACCCAGTACTTC.